The sequence of this T cell receptor (beta chain) was determined in a study of naive and memory T cell subsets (dated by TCRdb to about 2017). Notes on the research overall: According to the figure summarizing the samples, there were around ten blood donors, 7 tuberculin skin test biopsies and 3 saline control biopsies. PCR2 was typically run as a SYBR Green qPCR and stopped at a set threshold, although low-input samples could use end-point PCR of around 6 cycles instead.

V was cut back by 8 bases and J by 10 bases, leaving a gap of 15 bases between them. The germline V gene gives CDR1 as MNHEY and CDR2 as SVGEGT. The CDR3 holds 11 amino acids from the cysteine to the phenylalanine. The entry retains the CDR3 DNA only, 33 bases that are in frame from base 1. Study-wide findings and limitations: The RNA-based method was acknowledged to be potentially sensitive to changes in TCR transcripts with T cell activation and differentiation.

The study reported a robust and sensitive protocol to amplify, sequence and analyze TCRs, based on 3' ligation of a UMI-containing oligonucleotide to TCR cDNA. For whole blood analysis, less than 3 ml of peripheral blood was collected from healthy adult volunteers into Tempus tubes, and RNA was extracted following the manufacturer's instructions. Before reverse transcription, total RNA that had not been cell sorted was treated with RQ1 DNase, with a target input of roughly 1 to 1,100 ng. Libraries were prepared from skin biopsies and whole blood so that pipeline robustness could be tested in samples in which T cells form a minority population. The table lists this clonotype with many counts. It has no known antigen specificity. Base quality data are lacking; no much larger clone is found one base away. Library creation used UMI-ligation and nested PCR. Four rounds of PCR, run with the SP2 primer together with nested alpha and beta constant region primers, were used to amplify the ligated cDNA. For the blood and skin samples, TCR RNA was reverse transcribed with SuperScript IV using primers for the alpha and beta constant regions. An oligonucleotide carrying the Illumina SP2 primer and a UMI was ligated to the cDNA 3' end using T4 RNA ligase 1. To prevent hairpin formation, the 12-nucleotide UMI was made up of two random hexamers with an eight-base spacer between them. From the second PCR onward, TCR alpha and beta chain libraries were processed separately, and dual indexing was applied for multiplexing. After pooling, the indexed libraries were analyzed by capillary electrophoresis and sequenced on either an Illumina MiSeq or NextSeq. PhiX DNA at about 5-7% was spiked into libraries to increase base diversity and improve cluster recognition. The paper's processing steps were these. UMIs were extracted from read 2 by Demultiplexor and combined with the TCR sequence from read 1, and reads were split according to sample indices. V and J genes and V-J junctions were identified by Decombinator, which gave every TCR a five-part identifier that included V and J deletions. Collapsinator used UMIs to correct sequencing errors and PCR amplification heterogeneity, yielding UMI-based abundance per TCR. CDR3Translator converted identifiers to nucleotide sequence, translated to amino acids, and extracted CDR3 regions using terminal motifs. Error-corrected alpha and beta TCR counts from blood and skin were compared after normalization to input RNA amount. TCRdb reanalyzed the raw reads on its own, using fastp at Q25 for trimming and MiXCR for clone calling, and kept in-frame beta chains. Rows merge per CDR3 protein into single entries with the most common DNA and genes. The V and J calls shown here were made by TCRdb, not taken from the authors' results. The sample profile shows 25,000 to 30,000 distinct CDR3 sequences; around 5.3% of them were found once. The ten biggest clones cover around 7% of the sample.

This TCR derives from an adult in good health. Recombination connected TRBV6-2 or TRBV6-3 to TRBJ2-7, with a tentative D gene TRBD1 over 6 matching bases. Input material: blood. The nucleotide sequence is TGTGCCAGCTCTCAACTGGGGACACAGTACTTC. This yields the protein CASSQLGTQYF.